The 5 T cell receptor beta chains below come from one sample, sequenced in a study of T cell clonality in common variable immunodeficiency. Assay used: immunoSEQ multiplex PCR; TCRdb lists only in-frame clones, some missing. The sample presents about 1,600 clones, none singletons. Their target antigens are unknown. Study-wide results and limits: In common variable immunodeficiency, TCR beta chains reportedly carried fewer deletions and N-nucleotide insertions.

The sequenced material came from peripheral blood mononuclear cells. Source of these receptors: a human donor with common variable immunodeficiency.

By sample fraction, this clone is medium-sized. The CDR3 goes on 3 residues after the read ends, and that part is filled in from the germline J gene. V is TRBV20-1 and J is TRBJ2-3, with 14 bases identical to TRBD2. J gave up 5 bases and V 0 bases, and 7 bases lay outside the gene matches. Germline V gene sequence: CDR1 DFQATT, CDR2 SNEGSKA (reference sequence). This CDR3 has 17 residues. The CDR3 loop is CSARDPGTSGGIDTQYF. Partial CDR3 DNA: TGCAGTGCTAGAGATCCGGGGACTAGCGGGGGAATAGATACG.

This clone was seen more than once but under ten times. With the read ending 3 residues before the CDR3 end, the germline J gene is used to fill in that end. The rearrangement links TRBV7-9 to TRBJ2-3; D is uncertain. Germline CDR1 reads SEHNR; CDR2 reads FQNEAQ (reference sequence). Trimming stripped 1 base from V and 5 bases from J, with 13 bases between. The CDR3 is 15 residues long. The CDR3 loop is CASSLEAQKGDTQYF. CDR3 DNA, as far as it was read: TGTGCCAGCAGCTTAGAGGCCCAGAAGGGAGATACG.

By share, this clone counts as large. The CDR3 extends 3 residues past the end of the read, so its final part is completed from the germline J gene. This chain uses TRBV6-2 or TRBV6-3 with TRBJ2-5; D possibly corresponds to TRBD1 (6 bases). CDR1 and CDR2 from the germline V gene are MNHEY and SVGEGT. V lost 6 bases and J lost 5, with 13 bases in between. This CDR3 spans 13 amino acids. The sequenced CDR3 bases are TGTGCCAGCAGCCTAGGGGGTTTGGAGACC. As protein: CASSLGGLET. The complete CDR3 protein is CASSLGGLETQYF.

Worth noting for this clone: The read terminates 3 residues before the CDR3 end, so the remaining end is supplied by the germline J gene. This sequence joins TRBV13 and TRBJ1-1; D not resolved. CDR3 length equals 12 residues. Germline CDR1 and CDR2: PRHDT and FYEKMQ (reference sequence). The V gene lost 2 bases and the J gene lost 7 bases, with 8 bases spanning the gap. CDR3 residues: CASSLLSSEAFF. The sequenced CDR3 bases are TGTGCCAGCAGCTTATTATCCAGTGAA.

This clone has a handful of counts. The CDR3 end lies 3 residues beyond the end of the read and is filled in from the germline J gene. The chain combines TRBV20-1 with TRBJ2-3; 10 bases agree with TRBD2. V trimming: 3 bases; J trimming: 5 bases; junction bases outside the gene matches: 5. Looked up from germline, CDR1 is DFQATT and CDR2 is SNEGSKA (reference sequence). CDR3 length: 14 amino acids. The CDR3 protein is CSASRLAGEDTQYF. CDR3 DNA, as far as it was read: TGCAGTGCTAGTCGTCTAGCGGGGGAAGATACG.